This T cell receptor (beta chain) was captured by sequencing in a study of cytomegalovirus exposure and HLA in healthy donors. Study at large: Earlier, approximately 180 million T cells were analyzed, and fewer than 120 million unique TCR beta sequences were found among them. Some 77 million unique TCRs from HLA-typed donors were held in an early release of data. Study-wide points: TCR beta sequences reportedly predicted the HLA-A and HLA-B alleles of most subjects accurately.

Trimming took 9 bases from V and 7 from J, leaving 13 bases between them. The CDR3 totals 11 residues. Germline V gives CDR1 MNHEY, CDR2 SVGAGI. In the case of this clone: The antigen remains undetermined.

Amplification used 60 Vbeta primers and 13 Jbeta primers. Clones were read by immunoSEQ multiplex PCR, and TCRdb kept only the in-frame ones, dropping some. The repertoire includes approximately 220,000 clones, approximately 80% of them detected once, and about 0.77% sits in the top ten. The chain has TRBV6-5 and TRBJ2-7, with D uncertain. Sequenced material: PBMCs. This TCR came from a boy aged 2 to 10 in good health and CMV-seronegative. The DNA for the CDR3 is TGTGCCAGTACCCGAGCACAGGAGCAGTACTTC. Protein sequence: CASTRAQEQYF.